These T cell receptor beta chains were read from a single sample in a study of blood T cell repertoires in COVID-19. Here immunoSEQ multiplex PCR was the method, and the copy in TCRdb shows in-frame clones only, minus some. Of 130,000 to 150,000 clones in the sample, about 79% were seen once. Sequenced sample: peripheral blood. All receptors come from a woman of 80 years or more with acute or convalescent COVID-19. Each CDR3 is given with its conserved first and last residue. D genes are given only for firm matches. Not all rows give a size; the values are once, few, many and, for expanded clones, a class.

TRBD1	TRBV5-6	.	TRBJ2-7	CASSGQGDSYEQYF	TGTGCCAGCAGCGGACAGGGGGATTCCTACGAGCAGTACTTC
.	TRBV18	.	TRBJ2-3	CASSPGQPRGDTQYF	TGTGCCAGCTCACCCGGACAGCCCCGGGGTGATACGCAGTATTTT
TRBD2	TRBV7-2	.	TRBJ2-5	CASSPGLQETQYF	TGTGCCAGCAGCCCGGGACTACAGGAGACCCAGTACTTC
TRBD2	TRBV4-3	few	TRBJ2-3	CASSQDRSLAGADTQYF	TGCGCCAGCAGCCAAGATAGGAGTCTAGCGGGCGCAGATACGCAGTATTTT
TRBD1	TRBV11-2	.	TRBJ2-7	CASSLGWDSAYEQYF	TGTGCCAGCAGTCTTGGATGGGACAGTGCCTACGAGCAGTACTTC
TRBD1	TRBV5-1	.	TRBJ1-2	CASSPGTGSYGYTF	TGCGCCAGCAGCCCCGGGACAGGGTCCTATGGCTACACCTTC
.	TRBV27	.	TRBJ1-1	CASRPMDKNTEAFF	TGTGCCAGCAGACCTATGGACAAGAACACTGAAGCTTTCTTT
.	TRBV6-5	once	TRBJ2-7	CASSSFGGYEQYF	TGTGCCAGCAGTTCCTTCGGGGGCTACGAGCAGTACTTC
.	TRBV29-1	few	TRBJ2-7	CSVGEGLEQYF	TGCAGCGTTGGTGAGGGTCTCGAGCAGTACTTC
.	TRBV28	.	TRBJ2-1	CASSLGGHNEQFF	TGTGCCAGCAGCTTAGGAGGGCACAATGAGCAGTTCTTC
.	TRBV12-3/TRBV12-4	.	TRBJ2-3	CASSSSASRTQYF	TGTGCCAGCAGTTCTTCCGCGTCTAGGACGCAGTATTTT
.	TRBV18	once	TRBJ1-1	CASSSTTGITEAFF	TGTGCCAGCTCATCAACTACAGGGATCACTGAAGCTTTCTTT
TRBD1	TRBV18	.	TRBJ2-7	CASSAGQGTYEQYF	TGTGCCAGCTCCGCGGGACAGGGTACCTACGAGCAGTACTTC
.	TRBV19	.	TRBJ2-1	CASGAPAIGDDEQFF	TGTGCCAGTGGCGCCCCCGCAATAGGGGATGATGAGCAGTTCTTC
.	TRBV5-1	.	TRBJ1-3	CASSYIPGIANTIYF	TGCGCCAGCAGCTACATACCAGGGATTGCAAACACCATATATTTT
TRBD1	TRBV25-1	.	TRBJ2-3	CASSPHRTGGGTDTQYF	TGTGCCAGCAGCCCCCATAGGACAGGGGGAGGAACAGATACGCAGTATTTT
.	TRBV18	.	TRBJ1-1	CASSQAERTEAFF	TGTGCCAGCTCACAAGCCGAGAGGACTGAAGCTTTCTTT
TRBD1	TRBV7-8	.	TRBJ1-1	CASRANPRGLNTEAFF	TGTGCCAGCAGAGCTAACCCCAGGGGGCTGAACACTGAAGCTTTCTTT
TRBD1	TRBV7-9	many	TRBJ1-1	CASRPKDRLGTEAFF	TGTGCCAGCAGGCCTAAGGACAGGCTGGGCACTGAAGCTTTCTTT
.	TRBV7-2	.	TRBJ1-5	CASSLNMRTDQPQHF	TGTGCCAGCAGCTTAAATATGCGTACGGATCAGCCCCAGCATTTT
TRBD2	TRBV30	once	TRBJ2-3	CAWRKAGGLGNTQYF	TGTGCCTGGAGAAAAGCGGGGGGGCTAGGGAATACGCAGTATTTT
.	TRBV5-1	.	TRBJ1-2	CASSNPGVVDGYTF	TGCGCCAGCAGTAACCCAGGGGTCGTTGATGGCTACACCTTC
.	TRBV7-9	few	TRBJ1-5	CASSLGTYNSNQPQHF	TGTGCCAGCAGCTTAGGGACTTATAATAGCAATCAGCCCCAGCATTTT